The T cell receptor (beta chain) under discussion was sequenced for a study of human T cells and chemical hapten exposure. Study-level background: How much TCR each sample yielded varied, mostly because pooled library volumes differed slightly.

This clonotype was seen a handful of times. The antigen remains unidentified. The library gave individual cDNA molecules unique molecular identifiers. Original methodology: TCRs per sample had a median of approximately 98,000 and ranged from 23,224 to 690,600. One entry per CDR3 protein, called by TCRdb with MiXCR from the reads. The V and J calls here are based on TCRdb, not the publication. The data hold around 120,000 distinct CDR3 sequences, with approximately 9% observed a single time. Study observations and caveats: After DPC sensitization, TCRs above 1 in 1000 frequency showed no change.

The starting material, unfractionated whole blood, was used for total RNA extraction. The sequenced sample was whole blood. The receptor was derived from a human donor in good health. Some clones in this sample may be carry-over from other donors' samples.

CDR3: CASSGGQGETTLRNTEAFF. The CDR3 nucleotides are TGCGCCAGCAGCGGGGGACAGGGGGAAACCACCCTGAGGAACACTGAAGCTTTCTTT. The genes are TRBV5-1 and TRBJ1-1, with 11 bases identical to TRBD1. The germline V gene encodes CDR1 SGHRS and CDR2 YFSETQ. The V and J ends lost 4 bases and 1 base, in that order; junction bases with no gene match: 15. The CDR3 is 19 amino acids.